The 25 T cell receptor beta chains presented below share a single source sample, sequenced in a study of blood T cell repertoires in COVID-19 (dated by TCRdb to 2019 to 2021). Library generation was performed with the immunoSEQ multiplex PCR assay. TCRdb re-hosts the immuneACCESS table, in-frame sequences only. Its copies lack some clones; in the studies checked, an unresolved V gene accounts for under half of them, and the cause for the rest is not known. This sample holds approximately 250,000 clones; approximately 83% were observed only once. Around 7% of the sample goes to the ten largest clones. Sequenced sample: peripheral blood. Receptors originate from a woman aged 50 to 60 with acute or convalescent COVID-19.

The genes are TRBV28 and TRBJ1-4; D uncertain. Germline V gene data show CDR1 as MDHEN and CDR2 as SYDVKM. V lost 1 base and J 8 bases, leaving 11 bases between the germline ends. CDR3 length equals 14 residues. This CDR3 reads CASSLLGGGEKLFF. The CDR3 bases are TGTGCCAGCAGTTTATTGGGAGGCGGAGAAAAACTGTTTTTT. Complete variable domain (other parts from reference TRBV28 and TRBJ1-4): DVKVTQSSRYLVKRTGEKVFLECVQDMDHENMFWYRQDPGLGLRLIYFSYDVKMKEKGDIPEGYSVSREKKERFSLILESASTNQTSMYLCASSLLGGGEKLFFGSGTQLSVL.

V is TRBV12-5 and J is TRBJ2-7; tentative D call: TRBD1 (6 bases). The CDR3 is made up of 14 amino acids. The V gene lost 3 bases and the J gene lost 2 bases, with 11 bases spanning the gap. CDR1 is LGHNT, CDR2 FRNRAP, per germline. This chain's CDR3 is CASGLGQPPYEQYF. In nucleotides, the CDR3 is TGTGCTAGTGGTTTAGGACAGCCACCCTACGAGCAGTACTTC.

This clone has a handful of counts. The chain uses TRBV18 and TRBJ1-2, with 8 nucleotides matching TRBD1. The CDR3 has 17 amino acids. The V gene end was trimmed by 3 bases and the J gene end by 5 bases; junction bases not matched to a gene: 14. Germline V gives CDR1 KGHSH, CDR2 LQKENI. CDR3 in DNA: TGTGCCAGCTCACCCCAAACGACTGGACAGGGACAATATGGCTACACCTTC. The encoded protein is CASSPQTTGQGQYGYTF.

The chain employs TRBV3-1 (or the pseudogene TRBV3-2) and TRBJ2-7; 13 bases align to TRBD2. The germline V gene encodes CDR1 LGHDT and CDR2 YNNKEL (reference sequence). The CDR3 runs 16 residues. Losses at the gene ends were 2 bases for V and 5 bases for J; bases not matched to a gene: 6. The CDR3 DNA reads TGTGCCAGCAGCCAACCCGGGACTAGCGGGGCCAACGAGCAGTACTTC. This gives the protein CASSQPGTSGANEQYF.

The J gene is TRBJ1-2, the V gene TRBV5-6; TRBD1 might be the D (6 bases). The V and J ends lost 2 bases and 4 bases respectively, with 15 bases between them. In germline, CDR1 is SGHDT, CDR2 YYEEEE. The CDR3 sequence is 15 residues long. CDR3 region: CASSFSPGQSYGYTF. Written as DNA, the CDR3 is TGTGCCAGCAGCTTCTCCCCCGGACAGAGCTATGGCTACACCTTC.

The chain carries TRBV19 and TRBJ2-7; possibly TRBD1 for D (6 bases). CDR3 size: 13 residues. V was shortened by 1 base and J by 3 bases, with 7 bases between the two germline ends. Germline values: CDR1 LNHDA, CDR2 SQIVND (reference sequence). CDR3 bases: TGTGCCAGTAGTATAGGGACAGTCTACGAGCAGTACTTC. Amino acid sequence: CASSIGTVYEQYF.

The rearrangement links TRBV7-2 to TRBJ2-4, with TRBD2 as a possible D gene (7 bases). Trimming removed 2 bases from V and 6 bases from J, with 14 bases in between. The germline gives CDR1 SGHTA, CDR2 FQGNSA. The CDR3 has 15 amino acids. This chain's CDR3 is CASSLQSGGRNIQYF. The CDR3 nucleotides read TGTGCCAGCAGCTTACAATCGGGGGGCCGAAACATTCAGTACTTC.

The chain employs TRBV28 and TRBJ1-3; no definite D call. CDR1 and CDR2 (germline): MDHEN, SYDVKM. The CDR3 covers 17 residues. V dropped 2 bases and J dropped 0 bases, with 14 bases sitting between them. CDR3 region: CASSLPLTITSGNTIYF. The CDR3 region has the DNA TGTGCCAGCAGTTTACCCCTGACAATTACCTCTGGAAACACCATATATTTT.

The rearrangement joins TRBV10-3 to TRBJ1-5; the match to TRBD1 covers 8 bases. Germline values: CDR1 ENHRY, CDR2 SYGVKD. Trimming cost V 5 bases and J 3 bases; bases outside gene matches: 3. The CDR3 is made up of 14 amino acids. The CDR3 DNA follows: TGTGCCATCAGTCCGGACAGGGACAATCAGCCCCAGCATTTT. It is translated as CAISPDRDNQPQHF.

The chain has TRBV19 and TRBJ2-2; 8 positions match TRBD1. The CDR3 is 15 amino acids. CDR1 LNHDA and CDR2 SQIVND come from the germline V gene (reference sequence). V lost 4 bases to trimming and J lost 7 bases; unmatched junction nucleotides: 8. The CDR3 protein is CASSTQTGAVGELFF. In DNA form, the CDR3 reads TGTGCCAGTAGTACGCAGACAGGGGCGGTCGGGGAGCTGTTTTTT.

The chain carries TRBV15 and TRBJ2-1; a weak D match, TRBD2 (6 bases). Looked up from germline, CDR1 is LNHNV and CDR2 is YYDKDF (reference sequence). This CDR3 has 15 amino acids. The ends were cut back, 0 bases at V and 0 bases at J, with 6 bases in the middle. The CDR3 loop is CATSRDSGSYNEQFF. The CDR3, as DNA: TGTGCCACCAGCAGAGATAGCGGCTCCTACAATGAGCAGTTCTTC.

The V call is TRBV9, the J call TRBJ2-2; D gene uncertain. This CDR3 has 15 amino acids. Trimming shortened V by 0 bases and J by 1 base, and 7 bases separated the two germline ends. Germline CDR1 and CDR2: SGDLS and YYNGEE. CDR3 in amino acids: CASSVGHRNTGELFF. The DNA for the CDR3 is TGTGCCAGCAGCGTAGGACACCGGAACACCGGGGAGCTGTTTTTT.

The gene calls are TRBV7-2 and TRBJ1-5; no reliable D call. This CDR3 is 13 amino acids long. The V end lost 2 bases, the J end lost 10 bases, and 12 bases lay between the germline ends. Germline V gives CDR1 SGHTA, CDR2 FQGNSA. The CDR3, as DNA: TGTGCCAGCAGCTTATCCGAGAGGGCACCCCAGCATTTT. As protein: CASSLSERAPQHF.

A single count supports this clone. The CDR3: CASSQDTLAGVEQYF. The CDR3 nucleotides read TGTGCCAGCAGCCAAGATACCCTAGCGGGAGTAGAGCAGTATTTT. The rearrangement joins TRBV3-1 (or the pseudogene TRBV3-2) to TRBJ2-3; 10 nucleotides align to TRBD2. Germline loops: CDR1 LGHDT, CDR2 YNNKEL (reference sequence). Trimming removed 0 bases from V and 11 bases from J; junction bases left unmatched: 8. The CDR3 consists of 15 residues.

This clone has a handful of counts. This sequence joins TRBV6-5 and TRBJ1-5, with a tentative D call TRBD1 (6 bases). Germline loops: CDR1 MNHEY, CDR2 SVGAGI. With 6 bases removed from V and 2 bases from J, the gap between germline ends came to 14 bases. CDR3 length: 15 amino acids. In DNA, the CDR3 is TGTGCCAGCAGGGGGGGGCATGGAGGCAATCAGCCCCAGCATTTT. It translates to CASRGGHGGNQPQHF.

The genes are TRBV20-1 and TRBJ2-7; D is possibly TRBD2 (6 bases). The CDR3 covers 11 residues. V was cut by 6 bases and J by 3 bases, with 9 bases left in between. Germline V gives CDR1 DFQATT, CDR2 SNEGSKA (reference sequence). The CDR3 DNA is TGCAGTGCCGGGAGAGACTACGAGCAGTACTTC. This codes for CSAGRDYEQYF.

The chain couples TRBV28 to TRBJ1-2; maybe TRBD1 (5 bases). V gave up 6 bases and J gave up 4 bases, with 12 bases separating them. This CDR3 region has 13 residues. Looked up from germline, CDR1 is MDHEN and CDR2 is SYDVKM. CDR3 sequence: CASSTRQGYGYTF. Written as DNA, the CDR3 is TGTGCCAGCAGCACGAGGCAGGGCTATGGCTACACCTTC.

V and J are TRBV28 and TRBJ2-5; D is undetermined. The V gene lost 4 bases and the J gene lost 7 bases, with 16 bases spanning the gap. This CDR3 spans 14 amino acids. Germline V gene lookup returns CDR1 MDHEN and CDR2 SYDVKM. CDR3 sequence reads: CASSSQTRVGTQYF. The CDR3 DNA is TGTGCCAGCAGTTCTCAGACACGCGTGGGGACCCAGTACTTC.

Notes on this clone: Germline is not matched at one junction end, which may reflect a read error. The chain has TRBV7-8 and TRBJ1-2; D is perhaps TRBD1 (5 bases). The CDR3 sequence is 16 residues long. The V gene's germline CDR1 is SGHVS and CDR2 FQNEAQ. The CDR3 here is CASSLVGGGDGSFSVF. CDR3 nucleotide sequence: TGTGCCAGCAGCTTAGTCGGGGGAGGGGACGGGTCGTTTTCTGTCTTC. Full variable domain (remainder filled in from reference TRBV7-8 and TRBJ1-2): GAGVSQSPRYKVAKRGQDVALRCDPISGHVSLFWYQQALGQGPEFLTYFQNEAQLDKSGLPSDRFFAERPEGSVSTLKIQRTQQEDSAVYLCASSLVGGGDGSFSVFGSGTRLTVV.

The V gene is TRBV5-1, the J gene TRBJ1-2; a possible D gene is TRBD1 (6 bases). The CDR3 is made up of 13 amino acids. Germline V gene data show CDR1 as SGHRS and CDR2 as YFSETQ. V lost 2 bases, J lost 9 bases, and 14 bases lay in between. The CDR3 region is CASSLTGPVSYTF. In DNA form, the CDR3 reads TGCGCCAGCAGCTTAACAGGGCCCGTTAGCTACACCTTC.

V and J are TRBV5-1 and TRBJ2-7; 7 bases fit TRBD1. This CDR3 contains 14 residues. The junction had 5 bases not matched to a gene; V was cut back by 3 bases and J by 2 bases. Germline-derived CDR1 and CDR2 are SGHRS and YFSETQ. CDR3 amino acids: CASSWRQGPYEQYF. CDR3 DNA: TGCGCCAGCAGCTGGAGACAGGGCCCCTACGAGCAGTACTTC.

The CDR3 nucleotides are TGTGCCAGCAGTTTATCCTCACTAGCGCGTGAGCAGTTCTTC. Its protein is CASSLSSLAREQFF. V usage is TRBV28 and J usage is TRBJ2-1, with TRBD2 matching 7 bases. The J segment lost 9 bases and the V segment lost 1 base, leaving 6 bases of the junction unmatched. The CDR3 loop spans 14 amino acids. Per germline, CDR1 MDHEN and CDR2 SYDVKM.

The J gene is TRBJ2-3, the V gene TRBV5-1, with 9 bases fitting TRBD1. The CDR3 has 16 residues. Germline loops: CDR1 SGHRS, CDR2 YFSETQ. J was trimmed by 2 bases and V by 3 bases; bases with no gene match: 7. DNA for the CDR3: TGCGCCAGCAGCTACCGGGACAGGGTTGTCACAGATACGCAGTATTTT. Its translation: CASSYRDRVVTDTQYF.

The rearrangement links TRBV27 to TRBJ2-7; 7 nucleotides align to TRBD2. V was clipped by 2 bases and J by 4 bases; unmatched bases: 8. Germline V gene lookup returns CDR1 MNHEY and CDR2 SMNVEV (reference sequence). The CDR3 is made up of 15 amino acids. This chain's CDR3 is CASSLGGRGVYEQYF. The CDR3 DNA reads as TGTGCCAGCAGTTTAGGTGGACGGGGGGTATACGAGCAGTACTTC.

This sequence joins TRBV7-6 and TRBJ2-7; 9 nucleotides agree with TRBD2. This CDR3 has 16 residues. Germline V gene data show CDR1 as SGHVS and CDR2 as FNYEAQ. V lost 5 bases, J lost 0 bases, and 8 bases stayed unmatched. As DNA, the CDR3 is TGTGCCAGCAGCGACGATAGGCGGGGGGGCTCCTACGAGCAGTACTTC. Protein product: CASSDDRRGGSYEQYF.